This T cell receptor beta chain was captured in a study of shared clonotypes between healthy human individuals. The data were produced by immunoSEQ multiplex PCR, yet TCRdb's version contains in-frame clones alone and is incomplete. The sample has around 2.3 million clones; 90% to 97% are singletons. The V and J ends lost 7 bases and 4 bases respectively, with 13 bases between them. This CDR3 has 14 amino acids. Germline CDR1 is ENHRY and CDR2 is SYGVKD. The chain has TRBV10-3 and TRBJ2-2, with D possibly TRBD1 on 6 matching bases. The clonotype comes from a man aged 18 to 29 in good health. Sequencing was carried out using naive CD4+ T cells sorted from blood. Regarding subset: CD45RA+ positively selected. CDR3 bases: TGTGCCATCAAGCCACTAGGGGGCACCGGGGAGCTGTTTTTT. It yields the protein CAIKPLGGTGELFF.